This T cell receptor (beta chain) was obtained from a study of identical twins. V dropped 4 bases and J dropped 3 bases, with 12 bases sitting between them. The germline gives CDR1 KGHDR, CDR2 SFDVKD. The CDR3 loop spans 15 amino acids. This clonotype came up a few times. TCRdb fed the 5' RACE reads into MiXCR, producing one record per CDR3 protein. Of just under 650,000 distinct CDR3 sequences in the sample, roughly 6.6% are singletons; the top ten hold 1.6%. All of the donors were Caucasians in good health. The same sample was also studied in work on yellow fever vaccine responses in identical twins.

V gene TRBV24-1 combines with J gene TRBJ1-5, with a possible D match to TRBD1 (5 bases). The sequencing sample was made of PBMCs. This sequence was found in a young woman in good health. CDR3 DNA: TGTGCCACCAGTGACCAGAGGGGCGACAATCAGCCCCAGCATTTT. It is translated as CATSDQRGDNQPQHF.